Shown below are 6 T cell receptor beta chains from a single sample sequenced in a study of T cells after yellow fever vaccination (dated 2019 in TCRdb). The library came from 5' RACE. Instrument on record: Illumina NovaSeq 6000. TCRdb redid the processing of the public reads, applying fastp at Q25 and MiXCR, and retained in-frame beta chains. CDR3 protein duplicates are merged, each entry listing the most common genes and DNA. Counted in this sample were approximately 170,000 distinct CDR3 sequences; approximately 9.9% of them appeared once. 35% to 45% of the sample rests with the top ten. This specimen's treatment or condition label, per the study, means: live attenuated yellow fever vaccine strain. The source was CD8+ T cells sorted from PBMCs, collected 15 days after the yellow fever booster vaccination. Source of these receptors: a man between 18 and 35 years old who received the YFV17D yellow fever vaccine.

V gene TRBV18 combines with J gene TRBJ2-3, with TRBD1 as a possible D gene (6 bases). V was clipped by 1 base and J by 2 bases, with 13 bases between them. The CDR3 extends over 16 amino acids. The germline V gene encodes CDR1 KGHSH and CDR2 LQKENI. CDR3: CASSPLRSGATDTQYF. CDR3 nucleotide sequence: TGTGCCAGCTCACCACTCCGCTCAGGGGCCACAGATACGCAGTATTTT.

The genes are TRBV27 and TRBJ2-5, with TRBD1 as a possible D gene (6 bases). Germline-derived CDR1 and CDR2 are MNHEY and SMNVEV (reference sequence). The CDR3 consists of 13 residues. Trimming pared 5 bases from V and 2 bases from J, leaving 9 bases between. As DNA, the CDR3 is TGTGCCAGCAGTCCTGGGACACAAGAGACCCAGTACTTC. Protein product: CASSPGTQETQYF.

This clonotype was counted between two and nine times. The rearrangement uses TRBV4-1 and TRBJ2-1; D is perhaps TRBD1 or TRBD2 (5 bases each). V gave up 4 bases and J gave up 7 bases, with 14 bases separating them. CDR1 MGHRA and CDR2 YSYEKL come from the germline V gene. The length of the CDR3 is 14 residues. The CDR3 DNA follows: TGCGCCAGCAGCCTCCGGGACCTCGATAATGAGCAGTTCTTC. Encoded protein: CASSLRDLDNEQFF.

The V and J genes are TRBV10-3 and TRBJ2-3; D is possibly TRBD1 (5 bases). Per the germline V gene, CDR1 is ENHRY and CDR2 is SYGVKD. The V gene lost 2 bases and the J gene lost 0 bases, with 9 bases spanning the gap. The CDR3 consists of 15 residues. The CDR3 DNA is TGTGCCATCAGTGAGGGGGCAGGCAGCACAGATACGCAGTATTTT. It specifies CAISEGAGSTDTQYF.

This clonotype came up a few times. The J gene is TRBJ1-2, the V gene TRBV20-1; the D is unclear. V lost 7 bases and J 7 bases, leaving 4 bases between the germline ends. The CDR3 consists of 8 residues. CDR1 DFQATT and CDR2 SNEGSKA come from the germline V gene (reference sequence). The CDR3 here is CSVGGYTF. CDR3 DNA: TGCAGTGTGGGTGGCTACACCTTC.

Only a few counts were recorded for this clonotype. This sequence joins TRBV7-9 and TRBJ1-4; D ambiguous. This CDR3 spans 11 amino acids. V lost 7 bases and J 5 bases, leaving 5 bases between the germline ends. Germline V CDR1 and CDR2: SEHNR, FQNEAQ (reference sequence). The CDR3 protein is CASMENEKLFF. CDR3 sequence (DNA): TGTGCCAGCATGGAGAATGAAAAACTGTTTTTT. The complete variable domain, with remaining parts taken from reference TRBV7-9 and TRBJ1-4, reads DTGVSQNPRHKITKRGQNVTFRCDPISEHNRLYWYRQTLGQGPEFLTYFQNEAQLEKSRLLSDRFSAERPKGSFSTLEIQRTEQGDSAMYLCASMENEKLFFGSGTQLSVL.